The 24 T cell receptor beta chains reported below all come from one sample, sequenced in a study of multiple sclerosis patients with progressive multifocal leukoencephalopathy. Noted time point: time of PML onset. Some clones are missing from TCRdb's copy, which holds only in-frame ones; the method was immunoSEQ multiplex PCR. The data show some 28,000 clones, with approximately 85% seen just once and roughly 12% held by the top ten. The sequencing here drew on PBMCs, taken from a patient treated with natalizumab. These TCRs come from a woman aged 25 to 39 with progressive multifocal leukoencephalopathy.

This clone is a singleton in its sample. The chain recombines TRBV29-1 with TRBJ2-3; D possibly corresponds to TRBD1 (7 bases). The CDR3 is made up of 14 amino acids. V lost 0 bases, J lost 5 bases, and 12 bases lay in between. Per germline, CDR1 SQVTM and CDR2 ANQGSEA. CDR3 sequence (DNA): TGCAGCGTTGAAGATCCCAGGGGGGAAGATACGCAGTATTTT. Translated: CSVEDPRGEDTQYF.

Worth noting for this clone: Other DNA sequences of this sample code for an identical CDR3. The chain couples TRBV6-6 to TRBJ1-5; TRBD1 might be the D (5 bases). Germline CDR1 is MNHNY and CDR2 is SVGAGI (reference sequence). This CDR3 is built from 13 residues. Trimming pared 3 bases from V and 5 bases from J, leaving 8 bases between. CDR3 in amino acids: CASSYSGDQPQHF. Written as DNA, the CDR3 is TGTGCCAGCAGTTATTCGGGGGATCAGCCCCAGCATTTT.

This clone was seen a single time. This chain links TRBV28 with TRBJ1-1; D is uncertain. The CDR3 is 13 residues long. The germline gives CDR1 MDHEN, CDR2 SYDVKM. V was trimmed by 7 bases and J by 2 bases, leaving 11 bases between them. Written as DNA, the CDR3 is TGTGCCAGCAACAGAGACTACAACACTGAAGCTTTCTTT. Residues: CASNRDYNTEAFF. The whole variable domain, remainder taken from reference TRBV28 and TRBJ1-1, is DVKVTQSSRYLVKRTGEKVFLECVQDMDHENMFWYRQDPGLGLRLIYFSYDVKMKEKGDIPEGYSVSREKKERFSLILESASTNQTSMYLCASNRDYNTEAFFGQGTRLTVV.

This clone was observed once. The chain carries TRBV29-1 and TRBJ2-2, with D uncertain. Germline V CDR1 and CDR2: SQVTM, ANQGSEA. V lost 2 bases to trimming and J lost 7 bases, with 11 bases between them. The length of the CDR3 is 13 residues. CDR3 nucleotide sequence: TGCAGCGTTGAACCATCCCCCGGCGGGGAGCTGTTTTTT. Encoded protein: CSVEPSPGGELFF.

The V and J genes are TRBV5-6 and TRBJ1-5; D is unclear. Per the germline V gene, CDR1 is SGHDT and CDR2 is YYEEEE. The ends were cut back, 0 bases at V and 0 bases at J, with 7 bases in the middle. CDR3 length equals 15 residues. The CDR3 region has the DNA TGTGCCAGCAGCTTGGGACGGGGTAGCAATCAGCCCCAGCATTTT. It is translated as CASSLGRGSNQPQHF.

The chain carries TRBV28 and TRBJ2-5; 7 nucleotides agree with TRBD1. The J call may be faulty, since TRBJ2-7 better matches the DNA end. The CDR3 runs 16 residues. CDR1 and CDR2 from the germline V gene are MDHEN and SYDVKM. CDR3 nucleotide sequence: TGTGCCAGCAGTCCCTCCGCCCCGGGACAGCGCTACGAGCAGTACTTC. Encoded protein: CASSPSAPGQRYEQYF.

In nucleotides, the CDR3 is TGTGCCAGCTCACCGACCTTGGGCGAGCAGTACTTC. Its translation: CASSPTLGEQYF. This chain joins TRBV18 and TRBJ2-7; D remains unclear. With 3 bases removed from V and 6 bases from J, the gap between germline ends came to 9 bases. The CDR3 is made up of 12 amino acids. The V gene's germline CDR1 is KGHSH and CDR2 LQKENI.

J is TRBJ1-1 and V is TRBV30; D is undetermined. The CDR3 sequence is 13 residues long. With 4 bases removed from V and 1 base from J, the gap between germline ends came to 10 bases. Germline CDR1 is GTSNPN and CDR2 is SVGIG (reference sequence). CDR3: CAWTELPNTEAFF. CDR3 sequence (DNA): TGTGCCTGGACAGAATTACCGAACACTGAAGCTTTCTTT.

The rearrangement uses TRBV29-1 and TRBJ2-1; 7 positions agree with TRBD2. The ends lost 7 bases at V and 0 bases at J; junction bases unmatched: 6. The CDR3 consists of 14 residues. Germline assignment: CDR1 SQVTM and CDR2 ANQGSEA. The CDR3 DNA reads TGCAGCGCCCTCGGGGGGAGCTCCTACAATGAGCAGTTCTTC. It is translated as CSALGGSSYNEQFF.

The rearrangement joins TRBV5-1 to TRBJ1-4; no clear D. CDR1 is SGHRS, CDR2 YFSETQ, per germline. The CDR3 is 13 amino acids. V was trimmed by 0 bases and J by 10 bases, leaving 10 bases between them. The chain's CDR3 is CASSLGAGGKLFF. CDR3 sequence (DNA): TGCGCCAGCAGCTTGGGGGCAGGCGGAAAACTGTTTTTT.

The chain uses TRBV5-6 and TRBJ1-6; no clear D gene. Looked up from germline, CDR1 is SGHDT and CDR2 is YYEEEE. Trimming stripped 0 bases from V and 9 bases from J, with 7 bases between. The CDR3 extends over 13 amino acids. The CDR3 loop reads CASSLDRASPLHF. The CDR3 DNA follows: TGTGCCAGCAGCTTGGATCGGGCTTCACCCCTCCACTTT. Filled out from reference TRBV5-6 and TRBJ1-6, the complete variable domain reads DAGVTQSPTHLIKTRGQQVTLRCSPKSGHDTVSWYQQALGQGPQFIFQYYEEEERQRGNFPDRFSGHQFPNYSSELNVNALLLGDSALYLCASSLDRASPLHFGNGTRLTVT.

The J gene is TRBJ2-7, the V gene TRBV18; D is undetermined. The CDR3 totals 14 residues. V lost 5 bases, J lost 0 bases, and 11 bases lay in between. Germline-derived CDR1 and CDR2 are KGHSH and LQKENI. The CDR3 DNA is TGTGCCAGCTCATCTCAGGTTTACTCCTACGAGCAGTACTTC. Its protein product is CASSSQVYSYEQYF.

The chain couples TRBV6-1 to TRBJ2-7; D possibly corresponds to TRBD1 (5 bases). This CDR3 is 12 amino acids long. V was shortened by 9 bases and J by 2 bases, with 11 bases between the two germline ends. Germline loops: CDR1 MNHNS, CDR2 SASEGT. The CDR3: CASSTETYEQYF. In nucleotides, the CDR3 is TGTGCCAGTTCGACAGAGACCTACGAGCAGTACTTC.

The chain links TRBV4-1 to TRBJ1-1; tentatively, D is TRBD1 (5 bases). This CDR3 is built from 14 residues. V lost 4 bases to trimming and J lost 4 bases, with 13 bases between them. The germline CDR1 and CDR2 sequences are MGHRA and YSYEKL. Here the CDR3 reads CASSRTQGGTEAFF. Here the CDR3 DNA reads TGCGCCAGCAGCCGGACTCAGGGCGGCACTGAAGCTTTCTTT.

This rearrangement joins TRBV19 to TRBJ1-5; D uncertain. Looked up from germline, CDR1 is LNHDA and CDR2 is SQIVND (reference sequence). This CDR3 has 16 residues. The V gene lost 4 bases and the J gene lost 3 bases, with 16 bases spanning the gap. The CDR3 region is CASSTNPGVANQPQHF. CDR3 nucleotides: TGTGCCAGTAGTACCAACCCCGGGGTAGCCAATCAGCCCCAGCATTTT. Supplemented by reference TRBV19 and TRBJ1-5, the full variable domain reads DGGITQSPKYLFRKEGQNVTLSCEQNLNHDAMYWYRQDPGQGLRLIYYSQIVNDFQKGDIAEGYSVSREKKESFPLTVTSAQKNPTAFYLCASSTNPGVANQPQHFGDGTRLSIL.

The V call is TRBV5-6, the J call TRBJ2-7, with D tentatively TRBD2 (5 bases). With 3 bases removed from V and 3 bases from J, the gap between germline ends came to 16 bases. CDR3 length: 15 residues. CDR1 and CDR2 from the germline V gene are SGHDT and YYEEEE. The CDR3 DNA reads TGTGCCAGCAGCTCCCGACACTCCGGAGGCTACGAGCAGTACTTC. This translates into CASSSRHSGGYEQYF. The full variable domain, completed using reference TRBV5-6 and TRBJ2-7, is DAGVTQSPTHLIKTRGQQVTLRCSPKSGHDTVSWYQQALGQGPQFIFQYYEEEERQRGNFPDRFSGHQFPNYSSELNVNALLLGDSALYLCASSSRHSGGYEQYFGPGTRLTVT.

The chain employs TRBV6-1 and TRBJ1-4, with TRBD1 matching over 8 bases. The CDR3 length is 14 residues. V dropped 1 base and J dropped 7; count of bases not matched to a gene: 2. The germline V gene encodes CDR1 MNHNS and CDR2 SASEGT. CDR3 sequence reads: CASSEGQGSEKLFF. DNA of the CDR3: TGTGCCAGCAGTGAAGGACAGGGGAGTGAAAAACTGTTTTTT.

The chain has TRBV5-1 and TRBJ2-5; D is uncertain. The CDR3 has 11 amino acids. The ends were cut back, 7 bases at V and 5 bases at J, with 9 bases in the middle. Germline V CDR1 and CDR2: SGHRS, YFSETQ. CDR3 protein: CASSEEETQYF. The CDR3 DNA reads TGCGCCAGCTCCGAAGAGGAGACCCAGTACTTC.

The chain employs TRBV5-1 and TRBJ1-1; D ambiguous. Germline values: CDR1 SGHRS, CDR2 YFSETQ. This CDR3 is built from 13 residues. V was pared by 0 bases and J by 4 bases, with 7 bases between. CDR3 protein: CASSLEGGTEAFF. The CDR3, as DNA: TGCGCCAGCAGCTTGGAGGGTGGCACTGAAGCTTTCTTT. Complete variable domain (other parts from reference TRBV5-1 and TRBJ1-1): KAGVTQTPRYLIKTRGQQVTLSCSPISGHRSVSWYQQTPGQGLQFLFEYFSETQRNKGNFPGRFSGRQFSNSRSEMNVSTLELGDSALYLCASSLEGGTEAFFGQGTRLTVV.

V gene TRBV5-1 combines with J gene TRBJ2-2; D is perhaps TRBD1 (6 bases). Germline-derived CDR1 and CDR2 are SGHRS and YFSETQ. This CDR3 comprises 13 residues. Deletions cut 0 bases from V and 6 bases from J, with 6 bases between. CDR3 nucleotides: TGCGCCAGCAGCTTGGGACAGGCCGGGGAGCTGTTTTTT. Protein product: CASSLGQAGELFF. The full variable domain, completed using reference TRBV5-1 and TRBJ2-2, is KAGVTQTPRYLIKTRGQQVTLSCSPISGHRSVSWYQQTPGQGLQFLFEYFSETQRNKGNFPGRFSGRQFSNSRSEMNVSTLELGDSALYLCASSLGQAGELFFGEGSRLTVL.

The V gene is TRBV2, the J gene TRBJ2-7; D gene uncertain. CDR1 and CDR2 (germline): SNHLY, FYNNEI. Deletions cut 4 bases from V and 0 bases from J, with 10 bases between. The CDR3 is made up of 14 amino acids. In DNA, the CDR3 is TGTGCCAGCAGTGGGGCAGCAACCTCCTACGAGCAGTACTTC. Translation: CASSGAATSYEQYF.

The chain combines TRBV18 with TRBJ2-6; D is ambiguous. The germline V gene encodes CDR1 KGHSH and CDR2 LQKENI. V shed 3 bases and J shed 0 bases, with 15 bases lying between them. CDR3 size: 18 residues. The CDR3 DNA reads as TGTGCCAGCTCACCGAACAGTTTAAGTAACTCTGGGGCCAACGTCCTGACTTTC. Its protein product is CASSPNSLSNSGANVLTF.

The chain couples TRBV11-2 to TRBJ2-5; 7 nucleotides agree with TRBD1. Losses at the gene ends were 7 bases for V and 5 bases for J; bases not matched to a gene: 7. Germline V CDR1 and CDR2: SGHAT, FQNNGV. The CDR3 runs to 13 residues. CDR3 nucleotide sequence: TGTGCCAGCATGGTTACAGGGGTCGAGACCCAGTACTTC. Protein product: CASMVTGVETQYF.

The V gene is TRBV7-9, the J gene TRBJ2-7; D unclear. The germline CDR1 and CDR2 sequences are SEHNR and FQNEAQ (reference sequence). This CDR3 spans 14 amino acids. The V gene lost 5 bases and the J gene lost 3 bases, with 14 bases spanning the gap. CDR3 nucleotide sequence: TGTGCCAGCAGCCCCCCGATAGTCCGCTACGAGCAGTACTTC. Encoded protein: CASSPPIVRYEQYF.